The rows below give T cell receptor beta chains drawn from one sample of a study of blood T cell repertoires in COVID-19. The repertoire was sequenced with immunoSEQ multiplex PCR; TCRdb's copy has only in-frame clones and lacks some. Here the sample spans 250,000 to 350,000 clones, roughly 91% being singletons. Sequenced material: PBMCs or T cells enriched from blood (not recorded which). All receptors derive from a woman aged 60 to 75 in a cohort exposed to, infected with or recovered from COVID-19 (not recorded which). Each CDR3 is given without its conserved first and last residue. The listing skips clone size in some rows; elsewhere it reads once, few, many or a size class.

j_gene,abundance,v_gene,CDR3aa
TRBJ2-5,.,TRBV4-3,ASSQDDRGGETQY
TRBJ2-1,.,TRBV28,ASSPLLAGGNNEQF
TRBJ1-1,.,TRBV10-3,AITRQENTEAF
TRBJ1-1,.,TRBV7-9,ASSSDRISQRMNTEAF
TRBJ2-4,.,TRBV7-9,ASGWTGVGNIQY
TRBJ2-1,.,TRBV25-1,ASSEEARQPYNEQF
TRBJ2-1,.,TRBV5-1,ASFRDTYNEQF
TRBJ2-3,once,TRBV7-8,ASSSRDRITTDTQY
TRBJ2-1,.,TRBV28,ASSLPDRFSSF
TRBJ2-1,.,TRBV5-1,ASSFLSGGQNEQF
TRBJ2-1,once,TRBV6-2/TRBV6-3,ASSYSTGGEQF
TRBJ2-7,.,TRBV6-7,ASTHETEYEQY
TRBJ1-2,.,TRBV2,ASSGGQGGYGYT
TRBJ2-5,.,TRBV11-2,ASSPTGGETQY
TRBJ1-1,.,TRBV14,ASRLSAMNTEAF
TRBJ2-7,.,TRBV10-3,AISGSDTYEQY
TRBJ2-7,.,TRBV28,ASTGQIPYEQY
TRBJ2-5,.,TRBV7-9,ASSLEQFQETQY
TRBJ1-2,once,TRBV3-1/TRBV3-2,ASSQVGSYGYT
TRBJ2-1,.,TRBV24-1,ATSEYGRAPYNEQF
TRBJ2-7,.,TRBV10-1,ASSDRVGEQY
TRBJ2-2,.,TRBV13,ASSPRSGRAFRLTGELF
TRBJ2-6,once,TRBV18,ASSPIEDRGTAGANVLT
TRBJ2-5,.,TRBV5-1,ASSLTSRVQETQY
TRBJ2-7,few,TRBV7-3,ASSSATGASYEQY
TRBJ2-1,.,TRBV6-4,ASSDGRYNEQF
TRBJ2-1,once,TRBV7-9,ASSLSGRSNNEQF
TRBJ2-1,.,TRBV18,ASSTGTGMSNEQF
TRBJ2-7,.,TRBV5-1,ASSAGGTSSYEQY